This T cell receptor (beta chain) originates from a study of graft-versus-host responses after intestinal transplantation. Looking at the study overall: The study gave all recipients anti-thymocyte globulin induction, then tacrolimus and steroids for 2 to 3 years.

Looked up from germline, CDR1 is KGHSH and CDR2 is LQKENI. The CDR3 consists of 15 residues. The V end lost 2 bases, the J end lost 7 bases, and 15 bases lay between the germline ends. Profiled with immunoSEQ multiplex PCR; TCRdb holds only in-frame clones, not every one. The sample has about 50,000 clones; around 90% are singletons. Comments on this clone: The antigen is undetermined.

The sequencing here drew on unstimulated CD4+ T cells sorted from spleen or lymph node cells, taken before transplant. This receptor was obtained from a human donor who was the organ donor for an intestinal transplant. The chain joins TRBV18 to TRBJ2-4; possible D gene TRBD1, 8 bases. The CDR3 protein is CASSPGGQGGNIQYF. Written as DNA, the CDR3 is TGTGCCAGCTCACCAGGCGGACAGGGAGGGAACATTCAGTACTTC.